This entry features one T cell receptor (beta chain) sequence. PCR was performed using 60 Vbeta and 13 Jbeta primers. Assay used: immunoSEQ multiplex PCR; TCRdb lists only in-frame clones, some missing. The sample contains 200,000 to 250,000 clones, just over 75% of which appear only once. The data are from a study of cytomegalovirus exposure and HLA in healthy donors. Per the germline V gene, CDR1 is MNHEY and CDR2 is SMNVEV (reference sequence). V dropped 6 bases and J dropped 2 bases, with 18 bases sitting between them. The CDR3 loop spans 16 amino acids. This TCR came from a woman aged 55-75 years in good health and CMV-seropositive. The gene calls are TRBV27 and TRBJ2-3, with no clear D. The sample comprised PBMCs. The CDR3 coding sequence is TGTGCCAGCAGAAAGACTCCTTTCGCATCCACAGATACGCAGTATTTT. It specifies CASRKTPFASTDTQYF.